This T cell receptor (beta chain) was identified in a study of regulatory T cells in long-lasting Graves disease. Stated time point: newly diagnosed GD, antithyroid drugs for less than 3 months. The TCR library was prepared using RNA isolated from PBMCs. The CDR3 covers 19 residues. The J segment lost 1 base and the V segment lost 1 base, leaving 7 bases of the junction unmatched. Germline-derived CDR1 and CDR2 are KGHDR and SFDVKD. Sequencing libraries for TCR beta were prepared with iRepertoire HTBI primers and Arm-PCR of CDR3 regions. A single record per CDR3 protein comes from TCRdb applying MiXCR to the multiplex PCR reads. The data contain 450,000 to 600,000 distinct CDR3 sequences, around an eighth of them seen just once; the ten biggest clones take up approximately 9.3%. This clonotype came up a few times. These data were also reused for a study on T cells in Graves' hyperthyroidism and ophthalmopathy. That publication notes: Patients with ophthalmopathy were separated from those with stable hyperthyroidism by a 13 V-J model.

The V gene is TRBV24-1, the J gene TRBJ2-1, with TRBD2 matching over 12 bases. The receptor's source is a young man with Graves disease. The source material was peripheral blood mononuclear cells (PBMCs), sampled at new diagnosis, from a patient treated with antithyroid drugs. CDR3 nucleotide sequence: TGTGCCACCAGTGATTTAGCGACTAGCGGGAGATCATCCTACAATGAGCAGTTCTTC. It is translated as CATSDLATSGRSSYNEQFF.